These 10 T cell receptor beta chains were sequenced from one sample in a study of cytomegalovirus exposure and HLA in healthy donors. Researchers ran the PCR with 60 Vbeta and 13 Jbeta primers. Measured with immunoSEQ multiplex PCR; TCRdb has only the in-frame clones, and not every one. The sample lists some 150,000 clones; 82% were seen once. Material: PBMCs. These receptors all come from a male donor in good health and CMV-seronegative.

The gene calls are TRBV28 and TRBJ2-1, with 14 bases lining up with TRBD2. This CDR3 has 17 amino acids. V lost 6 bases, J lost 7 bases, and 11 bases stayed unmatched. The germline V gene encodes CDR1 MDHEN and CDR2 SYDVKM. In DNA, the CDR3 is TGTGCCAGCAGCCGTGTTGGGACTAGCGGGAGAAGGAATGAGCAGTTCTTC. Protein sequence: CASSRVGTSGRRNEQFF.

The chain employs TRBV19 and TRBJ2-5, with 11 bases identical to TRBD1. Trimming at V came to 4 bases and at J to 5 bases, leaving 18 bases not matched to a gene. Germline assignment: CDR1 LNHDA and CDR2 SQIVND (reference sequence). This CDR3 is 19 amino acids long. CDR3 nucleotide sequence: TGTGCCAGTAGTAATCTAGGCGAGCCGGGGACAGGGGGTCGGGAGACCCAGTACTTC. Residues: CASSNLGEPGTGGRETQYF.

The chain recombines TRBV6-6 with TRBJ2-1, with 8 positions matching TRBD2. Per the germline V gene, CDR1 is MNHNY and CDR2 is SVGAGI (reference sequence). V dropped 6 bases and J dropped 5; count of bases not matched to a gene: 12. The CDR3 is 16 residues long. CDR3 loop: CASSSIRTSRHNEQFF. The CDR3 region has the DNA TGTGCCAGCAGCTCTATACGGACTAGCCGACACAATGAGCAGTTCTTC.

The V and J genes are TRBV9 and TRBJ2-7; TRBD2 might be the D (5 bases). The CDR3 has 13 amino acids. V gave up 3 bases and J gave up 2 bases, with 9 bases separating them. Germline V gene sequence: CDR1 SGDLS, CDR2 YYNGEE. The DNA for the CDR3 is TGTGCCAGCAGCGCGGGATTTCCCTACGAGCAGTACTTC. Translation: CASSAGFPYEQYF.

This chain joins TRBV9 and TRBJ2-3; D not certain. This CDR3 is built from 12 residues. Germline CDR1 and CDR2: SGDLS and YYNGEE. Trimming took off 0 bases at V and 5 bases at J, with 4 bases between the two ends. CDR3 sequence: CASSVGLDTQYF. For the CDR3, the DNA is TGTGCCAGCAGCGTAGGACTAGATACGCAGTATTTT. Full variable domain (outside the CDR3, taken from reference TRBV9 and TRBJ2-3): DSGVTQTPKHLITATGQRVTLRCSPRSGDLSVYWYQQSLDQGLQFLIQYYNGEERAKGNILERFSAQQFPDLHSELNLSSLELGDSALYFCASSVGLDTQYFGPGTRLTVL.

CDR3 sequence reads: CASSGASGLETQYF. The CDR3 coding sequence is TGCGCCAGCAGTGGGGCTAGCGGTTTAGAGACCCAGTACTTC. The chain uses TRBV10-2 and TRBJ2-5, with 7 bases that match TRBD2. In germline, CDR1 is WSHSY, CDR2 SAAADI. V shed 4 bases and J 4 bases; nucleotides not matched to a gene: 6. This CDR3 comprises 14 residues.

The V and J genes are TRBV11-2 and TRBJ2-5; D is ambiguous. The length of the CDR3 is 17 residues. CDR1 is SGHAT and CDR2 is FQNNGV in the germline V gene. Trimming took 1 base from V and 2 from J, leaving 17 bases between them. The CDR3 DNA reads TGTGCCAGCAGCTTAGGGCTAGACGGCGAGCATCAAGAGACCCAGTACTTC. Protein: CASSLGLDGEHQETQYF.

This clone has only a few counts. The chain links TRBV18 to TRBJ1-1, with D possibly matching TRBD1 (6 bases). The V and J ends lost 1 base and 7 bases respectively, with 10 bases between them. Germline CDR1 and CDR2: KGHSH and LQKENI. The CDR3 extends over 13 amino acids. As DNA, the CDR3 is TGTGCCAGCTCACCACTATCACAGGGTGAAGCTTTCTTT. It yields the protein CASSPLSQGEAFF.

CDR3 coding DNA: TGTGCCAGCAGCGTTATACCACTAGCGACTCACACCGGGGAGCTGTTTTTT. Its protein product is CASSVIPLATHTGELFF. The V call is TRBV9, the J call TRBJ2-2, with 7 bases matching TRBD2. The V gene's germline CDR1 is SGDLS and CDR2 YYNGEE. Trimming cost V 2 bases and J 3 bases; bases outside gene matches: 10. The CDR3 runs 17 residues.

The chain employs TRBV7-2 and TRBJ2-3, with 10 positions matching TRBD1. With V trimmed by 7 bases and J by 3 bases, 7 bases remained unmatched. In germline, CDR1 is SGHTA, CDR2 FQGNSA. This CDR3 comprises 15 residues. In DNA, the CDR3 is TGTGCCAGCACTAGACAGGGGGCGAGGACAGATACGCAGTATTTT. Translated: CASTRQGARTDTQYF.